The source of this T cell receptor beta chain is a study of CXCR3-negative and CXCR3-positive naive CD8 T cells. Looking at the study overall: Sequencing yielded around 130 million TRB reads, roughly 1.5 +/- 0.3 million per library. General study results and limits: CXCR3-expressing naive cells carried TRB CDR3s more hydrophobic than those of CXCR3-negative naive cells. CXCR3 expression dropped partially after cryopreservation, and most assays relied on fresh PBMCs. TRBV-TRBJ usage was alike in naive CXCR3-negative and CXCR3-positive cells but differed in memory cells.

Turning to this clonotype: Its cognate antigen is unknown.

The TRB cDNA libraries were prepared by 5' RACE with UMI labels. Using the 5' RACE reads, TCRdb records one entry per CDR3 protein without DNA. The sample table sets out roughly 60,000 distinct CDR3 sequences. Cells classed as naive CD8+ T cells were CD45RO-CCR7+CD27+CD95-. Germline lookup yields CDR1 SNHLY and CDR2 FYNNEI. This CDR3 comprises 13 residues. The sequenced material came from naive CXCR3+ CD8+ T cells from blood. Stated subset: CD45RO-CCR7+CD27+CD95- naive CD8+ T cells expressing CXCR3 (TNR3+). This sequence was found in a human donor in good health. Some clones in this sample may be carry-over from other donors' samples. The chain recombines TRBV2 with TRBJ2-7. The CDR3 sequence is CASSEGGFYEQYF.